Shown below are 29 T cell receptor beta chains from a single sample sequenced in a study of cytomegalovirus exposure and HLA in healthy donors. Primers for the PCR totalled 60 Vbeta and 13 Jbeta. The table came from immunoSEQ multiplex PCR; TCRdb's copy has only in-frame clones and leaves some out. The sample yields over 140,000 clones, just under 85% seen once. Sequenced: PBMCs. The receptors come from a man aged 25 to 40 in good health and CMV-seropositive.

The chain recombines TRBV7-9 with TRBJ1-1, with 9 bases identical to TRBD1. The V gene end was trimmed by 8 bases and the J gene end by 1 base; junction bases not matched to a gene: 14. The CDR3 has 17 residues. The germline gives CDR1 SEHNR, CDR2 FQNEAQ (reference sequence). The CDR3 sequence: CASSPGGTGSRNTEAFF. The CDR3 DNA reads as TGTGCCAGCTCCCCCGGAGGGACAGGGAGTAGGAACACTGAAGCTTTCTTT.

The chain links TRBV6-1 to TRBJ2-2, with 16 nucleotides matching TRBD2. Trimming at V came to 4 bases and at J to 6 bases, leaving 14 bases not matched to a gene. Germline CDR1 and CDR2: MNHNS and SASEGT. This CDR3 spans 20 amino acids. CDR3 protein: CASSGSPGTSGGAGAGELFF. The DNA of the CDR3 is TGTGCCAGCAGTGGATCTCCCGGGACTAGCGGGGGGGCGGGGGCCGGGGAGCTGTTTTTT.

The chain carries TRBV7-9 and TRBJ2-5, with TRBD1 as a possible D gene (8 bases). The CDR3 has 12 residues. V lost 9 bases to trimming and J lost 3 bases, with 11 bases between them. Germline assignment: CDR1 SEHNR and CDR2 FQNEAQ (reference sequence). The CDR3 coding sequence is TGTGCCAGTACAGGGGGGGAAGAGACCCAGTACTTC. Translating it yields CASTGGEETQYF.

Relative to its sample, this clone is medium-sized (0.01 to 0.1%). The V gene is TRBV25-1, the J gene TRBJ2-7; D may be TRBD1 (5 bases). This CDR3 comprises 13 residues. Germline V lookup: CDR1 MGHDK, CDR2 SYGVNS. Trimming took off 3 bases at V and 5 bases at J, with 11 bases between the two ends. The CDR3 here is CASSDSGLHEQYF. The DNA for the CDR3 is TGTGCCAGCAGTGACTCAGGGCTGCACGAGCAGTACTTC.

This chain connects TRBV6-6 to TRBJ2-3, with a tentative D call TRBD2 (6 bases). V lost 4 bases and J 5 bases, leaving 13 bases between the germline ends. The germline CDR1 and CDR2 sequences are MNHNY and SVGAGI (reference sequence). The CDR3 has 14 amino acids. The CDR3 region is CASSSGLPGDTQYF. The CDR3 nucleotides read TGTGCCAGCAGTTCGGGACTGCCAGGAGATACGCAGTATTTT.

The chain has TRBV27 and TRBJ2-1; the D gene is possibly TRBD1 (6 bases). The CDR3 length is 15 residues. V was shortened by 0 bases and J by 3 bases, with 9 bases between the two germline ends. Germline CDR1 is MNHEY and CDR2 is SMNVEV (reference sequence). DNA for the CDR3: TGTGCCAGCAGTTTATCGAGCAGGGGCTACAATGAGCAGTTCTTC. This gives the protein CASSLSSRGYNEQFF.

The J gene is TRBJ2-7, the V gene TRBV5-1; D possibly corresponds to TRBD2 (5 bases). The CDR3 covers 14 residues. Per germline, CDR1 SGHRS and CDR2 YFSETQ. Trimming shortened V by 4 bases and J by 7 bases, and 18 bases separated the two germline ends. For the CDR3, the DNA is TGCGCCAGCAGCCCTGTCAGTTCCCAGCGGGAGCAGTACTTC. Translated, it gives CASSPVSSQREQYF.

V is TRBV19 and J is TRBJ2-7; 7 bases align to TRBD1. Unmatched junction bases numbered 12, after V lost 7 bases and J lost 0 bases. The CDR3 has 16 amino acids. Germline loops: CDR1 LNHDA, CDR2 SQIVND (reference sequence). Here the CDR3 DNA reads TGTGCCAGTAAGTTTGATGGGACAGTAAGCTCCTACGAGCAGTACTTC. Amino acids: CASKFDGTVSSYEQYF.

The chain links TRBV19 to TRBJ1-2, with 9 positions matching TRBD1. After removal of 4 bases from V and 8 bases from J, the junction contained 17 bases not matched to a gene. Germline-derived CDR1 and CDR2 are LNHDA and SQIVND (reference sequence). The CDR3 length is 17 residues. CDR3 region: CASSTTNKPGQGYGYTF. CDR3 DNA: TGTGCCAGTAGTACGACAAATAAACCGGGACAGGGTTACGGCTACACCTTC.

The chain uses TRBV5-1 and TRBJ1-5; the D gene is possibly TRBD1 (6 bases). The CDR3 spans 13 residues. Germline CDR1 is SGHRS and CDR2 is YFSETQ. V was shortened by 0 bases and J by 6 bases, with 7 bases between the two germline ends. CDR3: CASSLEGGQPQHF. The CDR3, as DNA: TGCGCCAGCAGCTTGGAAGGGGGTCAGCCCCAGCATTTT.

In DNA, the CDR3 is TGTGCCAGCAGCTCGTACAGGGGTAGTTACGAGCAGTACTTC. This encodes CASSSYRGSYEQYF. V is TRBV11-3 and J is TRBJ2-7; 7 positions match TRBD1. CDR1 SGHNT and CDR2 YENEEA come from the germline V gene. This CDR3 region has 14 residues. After removal of 4 bases from V and 4 bases from J, the junction contained 7 bases not matched to a gene. Full variable domain (outside the CDR3, taken from reference TRBV11-3 and TRBJ2-7): EAGVVQSPRYKIIEKKQPVAFWCNPISGHNTLYWYLQNLGQGPELLIRYENEEAVDDSQLPKDRFSAERLKGVDSTLKIQPAELGDSAVYLCASSSYRGSYEQYFGPGTRLTVT.

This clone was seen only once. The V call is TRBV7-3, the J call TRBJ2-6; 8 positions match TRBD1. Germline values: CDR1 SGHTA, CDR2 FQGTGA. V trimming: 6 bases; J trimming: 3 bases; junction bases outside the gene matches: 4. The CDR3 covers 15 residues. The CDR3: CASSLTGGGANVLTF. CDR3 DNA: TGTGCCAGCAGTCTCACAGGGGGTGGGGCCAACGTCCTGACTTTC.

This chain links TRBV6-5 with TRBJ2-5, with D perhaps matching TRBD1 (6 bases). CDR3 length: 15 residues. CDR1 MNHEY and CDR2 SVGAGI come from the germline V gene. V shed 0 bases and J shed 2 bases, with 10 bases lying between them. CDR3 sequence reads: CASSYSNRVQETQYF. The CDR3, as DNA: TGTGCCAGCAGTTACTCGAACAGGGTGCAAGAGACCCAGTACTTC.

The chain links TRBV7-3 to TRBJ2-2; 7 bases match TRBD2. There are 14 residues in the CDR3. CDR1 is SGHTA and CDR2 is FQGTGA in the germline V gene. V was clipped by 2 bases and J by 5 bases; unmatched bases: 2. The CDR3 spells CASSLGGGTGELFF. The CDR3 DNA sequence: TGTGCCAGCAGCTTAGGGGGGGGAACCGGGGAGCTGTTTTTT.

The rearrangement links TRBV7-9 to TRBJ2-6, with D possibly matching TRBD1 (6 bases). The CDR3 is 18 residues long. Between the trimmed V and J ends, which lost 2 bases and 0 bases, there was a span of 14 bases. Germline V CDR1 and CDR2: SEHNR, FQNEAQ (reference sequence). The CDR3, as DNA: TGTGCCAGCAGCTTATTGGGGACAAGGTTCTCTGGGGCCAACGTCCTGACTTTC. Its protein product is CASSLLGTRFSGANVLTF.

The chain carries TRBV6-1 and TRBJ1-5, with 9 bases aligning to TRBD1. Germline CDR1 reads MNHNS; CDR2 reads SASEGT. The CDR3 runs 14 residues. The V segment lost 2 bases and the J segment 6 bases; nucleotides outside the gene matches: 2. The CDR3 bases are TGTGCCAGCAGTGAAACAGGGGGCGGTCAGCCCCAGCATTTT. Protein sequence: CASSETGGGQPQHF.

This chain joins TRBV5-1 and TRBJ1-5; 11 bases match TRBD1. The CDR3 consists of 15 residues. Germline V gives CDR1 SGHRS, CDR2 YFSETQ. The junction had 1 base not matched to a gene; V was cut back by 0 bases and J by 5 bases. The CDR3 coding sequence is TGCGCCAGCAGCTTGGGGACAGGGGGCGATCAGCCCCAGCATTTT. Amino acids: CASSLGTGGDQPQHF.

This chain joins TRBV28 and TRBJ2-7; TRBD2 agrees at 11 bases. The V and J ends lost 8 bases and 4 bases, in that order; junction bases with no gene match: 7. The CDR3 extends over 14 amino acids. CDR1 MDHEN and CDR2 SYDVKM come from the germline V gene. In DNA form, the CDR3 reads TGTGCCAGCGGAACTAGCGGGAGAATGTACGAGCAGTACTTC. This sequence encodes CASGTSGRMYEQYF. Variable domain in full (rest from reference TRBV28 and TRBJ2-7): DVKVTQSSRYLVKRTGEKVFLECVQDMDHENMFWYRQDPGLGLRLIYFSYDVKMKEKGDIPEGYSVSREKKERFSLILESASTNQTSMYLCASGTSGRMYEQYFGPGTRLTVT.

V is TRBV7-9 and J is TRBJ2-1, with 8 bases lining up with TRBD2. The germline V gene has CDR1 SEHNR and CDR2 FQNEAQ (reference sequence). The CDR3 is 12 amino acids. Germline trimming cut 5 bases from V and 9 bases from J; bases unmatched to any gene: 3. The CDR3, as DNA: TGTGCCAGCAGCCTTAGCGGGATTGAGCAGTTCTTC. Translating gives CASSLSGIEQFF.

CDR3 DNA sequence: TGTGCCAGTAGTATAGCGGGGAACTCCTACGAGCAGTACTTC. Translated, it gives CASSIAGNSYEQYF. This chain uses TRBV19 with TRBJ2-7, with D possibly TRBD2 on 5 matching bases. The V end lost 1 base, the J end lost 0 bases, and 7 bases lay between the germline ends. The CDR3 has 14 amino acids. The germline CDR1 and CDR2 sequences are LNHDA and SQIVND (reference sequence).

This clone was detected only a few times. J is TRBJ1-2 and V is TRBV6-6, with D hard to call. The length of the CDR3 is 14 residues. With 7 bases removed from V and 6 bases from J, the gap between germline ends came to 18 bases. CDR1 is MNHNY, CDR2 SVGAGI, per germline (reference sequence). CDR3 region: CASTRLGDEDGYTF. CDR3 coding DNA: TGTGCCAGCACCCGCTTAGGTGATGAGGATGGCTACACCTTC.

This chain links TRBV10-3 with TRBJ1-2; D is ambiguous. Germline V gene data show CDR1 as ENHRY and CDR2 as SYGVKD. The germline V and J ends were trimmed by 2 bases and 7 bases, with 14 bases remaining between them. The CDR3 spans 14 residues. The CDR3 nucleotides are TGTGCCATCAGTGAGCTAGTAGACGTCGGTGGCTACACCTTC. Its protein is CAISELVDVGGYTF.

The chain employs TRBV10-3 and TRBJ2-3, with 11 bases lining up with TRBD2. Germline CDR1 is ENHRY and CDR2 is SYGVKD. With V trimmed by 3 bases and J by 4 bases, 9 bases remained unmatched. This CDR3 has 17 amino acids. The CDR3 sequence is CAISEVPSGGPSDTQYF. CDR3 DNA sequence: TGTGCCATCAGTGAAGTCCCTAGCGGGGGGCCATCAGATACGCAGTATTTT.

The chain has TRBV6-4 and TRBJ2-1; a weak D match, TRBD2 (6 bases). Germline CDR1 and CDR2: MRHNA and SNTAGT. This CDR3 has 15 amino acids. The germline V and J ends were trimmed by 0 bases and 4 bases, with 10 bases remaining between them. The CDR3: CASSDSSGPYNEQFF. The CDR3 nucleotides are TGTGCCAGCAGTGACTCTAGCGGCCCTTACAATGAGCAGTTCTTC.

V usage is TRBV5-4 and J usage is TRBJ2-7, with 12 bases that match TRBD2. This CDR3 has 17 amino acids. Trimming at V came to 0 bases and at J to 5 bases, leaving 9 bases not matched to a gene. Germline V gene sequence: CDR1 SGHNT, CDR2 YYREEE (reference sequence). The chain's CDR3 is CASSLVRLAGGPHEQYF. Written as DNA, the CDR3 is TGTGCCAGCAGCTTGGTTCGCCTAGCGGGAGGGCCCCACGAGCAGTACTTC.

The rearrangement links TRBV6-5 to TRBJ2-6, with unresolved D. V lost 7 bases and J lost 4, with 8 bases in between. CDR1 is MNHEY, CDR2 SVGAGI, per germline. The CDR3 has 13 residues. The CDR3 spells CASNSPGANVLTF. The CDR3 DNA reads TGTGCCAGCAACTCACCGGGGGCCAACGTCCTGACTTTC.

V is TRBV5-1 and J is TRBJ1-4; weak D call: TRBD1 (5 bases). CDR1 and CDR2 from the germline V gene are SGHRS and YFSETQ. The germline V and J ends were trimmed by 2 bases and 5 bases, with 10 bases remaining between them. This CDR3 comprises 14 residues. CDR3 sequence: CASSLGDFNEKLFF. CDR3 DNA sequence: TGCGCCAGCAGCTTAGGGGACTTCAATGAAAAACTGTTTTTT.

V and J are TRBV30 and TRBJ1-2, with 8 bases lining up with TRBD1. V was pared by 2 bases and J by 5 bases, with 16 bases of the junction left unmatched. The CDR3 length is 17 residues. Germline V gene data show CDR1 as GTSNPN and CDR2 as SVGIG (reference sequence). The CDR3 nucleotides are TGTGCCTGGAGTCCCCCGGGACAGGAGACTCCCACTTATGGCTACACCTTC. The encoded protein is CAWSPPGQETPTYGYTF.

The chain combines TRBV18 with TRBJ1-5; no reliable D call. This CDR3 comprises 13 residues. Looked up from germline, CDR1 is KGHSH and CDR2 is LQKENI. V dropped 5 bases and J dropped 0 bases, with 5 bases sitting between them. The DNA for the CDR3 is TGTGCCAGCTCAGACTCTAGCAATCAGCCCCAGCATTTT. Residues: CASSDSSNQPQHF.